The following is a TCR beta chain sequence with its context. CDR3 size: 14 residues. V lost 5 bases to trimming and J lost 4 bases, with 14 bases between them. CDR1 is SGHTA and CDR2 is FQGTGA in the germline V gene. This entry is derived from a study of cytomegalovirus exposure and HLA in healthy donors. Amplification used 60 Vbeta primers and 13 Jbeta primers. TCRdb keeps only in-frame clones here, not all; method: immunoSEQ multiplex PCR. The sample includes 93,000 or so clones, roughly 77% of them seen just once. Sequencing was done on a sample of PBMCs. The receptor comes from a woman aged 18-35 years in good health and CMV-seropositive. This chain connects TRBV7-3 to TRBJ1-2, with TRBD1 as a possible D gene (5 bases). The CDR3 DNA reads as TGTGCCAGCAGCGGGGCGGGGGACCCCTATGGCTACACCTTC. This gives the protein CASSGAGDPYGYTF.